This TCR beta chain was observed in a study of CD4 and CD8 cells across lung adenocarcinoma regions. TCRdb independently ran MiXCR on the PCR reads; one entry per CDR3 protein. The sample comprises several thousand distinct CDR3 sequences, around half of which are singletons, and approximately 39% rests with the top ten. The patients had localized lung adenocarcinoma, a non-small cell subtype. Looked up from germline, CDR1 is MNHEY and CDR2 is SVGEGT. V was clipped by 4 bases and J by 5 bases, with 24 bases between them. The CDR3 has 17 residues. The TCR sequence derives from a male donor with lung adenocarcinoma. The CD4 and CD8 labels of this study may be unreliable. This chain links TRBV6-2 or TRBV6-3 with TRBJ2-7; D is undetermined. The material sequenced was CD8+ T cells from the center of a lung tumor. This CDR3 reads CASSSPLRVDDPDEQYF. The CDR3 nucleotides are TGTGCCAGCAGTTCACCCCTACGCGTGGATGACCCGGACGAGCAGTACTTC.